The 14 T cell receptor beta chains below come from one sample, sequenced in a study of control samples from healthy donors and cancer patients. Profiling relied on immunoSEQ multiplex PCR, and the TCRdb table lists in-frame clones only, not all of them. The sample lists 100,000 to 150,000 clones, roughly 90% occurring once. Sequenced: blood. Every receptor here comes from a man between 18 and 29 years old in good health.

The chain links TRBV7-9 to TRBJ1-1, with D perhaps matching TRBD1 (5 bases). V gave up 2 bases and J gave up 5 bases, with 15 bases separating them. Germline V CDR1 and CDR2: SEHNR, FQNEAQ (reference sequence). This CDR3 contains 15 residues. The CDR3 loop reads CASSLSLRTKTEAFF. In nucleotides, the CDR3 is TGTGCCAGCAGCTTATCCCTTCGGACAAAGACTGAAGCTTTCTTT.

The rearrangement uses TRBV30 and TRBJ1-2; TRBD1 matches 7 bases. The CDR3 totals 16 residues. Looked up from germline, CDR1 is GTSNPN and CDR2 is SVGIG (reference sequence). V lost 2 bases to trimming and J lost 4 bases; unmatched junction nucleotides: 13. The CDR3 sequence is CAWSLYRGSPVYGYTF. The CDR3 bases are TGTGCCTGGAGTTTATACAGGGGTTCTCCGGTCTATGGCTACACCTTC.

The rearrangement uses TRBV5-1 and TRBJ1-1; D gene uncertain. Germline V gene data show CDR1 as SGHRS and CDR2 as YFSETQ. This CDR3 region has 14 residues. Trimming removed 4 bases from V and 1 base from J, with 11 bases in between. CDR3 coding DNA: TGCGCCAGCAGCATCCGCTGGGAGAACACTGAAGCTTTCTTT. This sequence encodes CASSIRWENTEAFF.

V is TRBV5-1 and J is TRBJ2-2, with D tentatively TRBD1 (5 bases). Per the germline V gene, CDR1 is SGHRS and CDR2 is YFSETQ. V dropped 0 bases and J dropped 3 bases, with 6 bases sitting between them. This CDR3 is built from 14 residues. The CDR3 here is CASSLGQYTGELFF. The CDR3, as DNA: TGCGCCAGCAGCTTGGGACAGTACACCGGGGAGCTGTTTTTT.

Written as DNA, the CDR3 is TGTGCCAGCAGCCAAGATAGCGGTCCGGGAGCTAATGAAAAACTGTTTTTT. Amino acid sequence: CASSQDSGPGANEKLFF. The chain joins TRBV3-1 (or the pseudogene TRBV3-2) to TRBJ1-4; D unclear. This CDR3 has 17 residues. Germline lookup yields CDR1 LGHDT and CDR2 YNNKEL (reference sequence). V lost 0 bases to trimming and J lost 3 bases, with 14 bases between them.

Details on this clone: An end of the junction differs from the germline gene, which may be a read error. The identical CDR3 is also encoded by other nucleotide sequences in the sample. CDR3: CASSYLPGPPNTEAFF. CDR3 nucleotide sequence: TGTGCCAGCAGCTACTTACCGGGACCGCCGAACACTGAAGCTTTCTTT. This chain links TRBV6-5 with TRBJ1-1; D is perhaps TRBD1 (5 bases). CDR3 length: 16 residues. In germline, CDR1 is MNHEY, CDR2 SVGAGI.

V and J are TRBV19 and TRBJ1-6, with 8 nucleotides matching TRBD1. The ends lost 1 base at V and 9 bases at J; junction bases unmatched: 5. The CDR3 totals 15 residues. Germline lookup yields CDR1 LNHDA and CDR2 SQIVND (reference sequence). The chain's CDR3 is CASSIGGQGGSPLHF. The CDR3 DNA reads TGTGCCAGTAGTATAGGAGGACAGGGAGGTTCACCCCTCCACTTT.

The genes are TRBV5-1 and TRBJ2-6; TRBD1 aligns across 9 bases. Per germline, CDR1 SGHRS and CDR2 YFSETQ. The ends lost 0 bases at V and 8 bases at J; junction bases unmatched: 3. This CDR3 spans 15 amino acids. DNA of the CDR3: TGCGCCAGCAGCTTGGGGGACAGGGAAACCAACGTCCTGACTTTC. Its translation: CASSLGDRETNVLTF.

This chain links TRBV5-1 with TRBJ2-1; 9 bases fit TRBD2. This CDR3 contains 16 residues. The germline V gene encodes CDR1 SGHRS and CDR2 YFSETQ. The V segment lost 0 bases and the J segment 8 bases; nucleotides outside the gene matches: 9. DNA of the CDR3: TGCGCCAGCAGCTTGGACGGGCGGGGGGGCCTCGATGAGCAGTTCTTC. Protein: CASSLDGRGGLDEQFF.

The CDR3, as DNA: TGTGCCAGCTCTAAAGAGGACAGGGAGCTATACGAGCAGTACTTC. Amino acids: CASSKEDRELYEQYF. V usage is TRBV6-4 and J usage is TRBJ2-7; TRBD1 matches at 8 bases. The CDR3 consists of 15 residues. The V gene end was trimmed by 8 bases and the J gene end by 4 bases; junction bases not matched to a gene: 13. CDR1 is MRHNA, CDR2 SNTAGT, per germline.

The rearrangement links TRBV14 to TRBJ2-5; 7 bases match TRBD2. CDR3 length equals 17 residues. Losses at the gene ends were 1 base for V and 3 bases for J; bases not matched to a gene: 11. From germline, CDR1 is SGHDN and CDR2 FVKESK. The CDR3 nucleotides are TGTGCCAGCAGCCAAGGATTATCGGGGGGTGGAAAAGAGACCCAGTACTTC. Its translation is CASSQGLSGGGKETQYF. The variable domain in full, completed from reference TRBV14 and TRBJ2-5, reads EAGVTQFPSHSVIEKGQTVTLRCDPISGHDNLYWYRRVMGKEIKFLLHFVKESKQDESGMPNNRFLAERTGGTYSTLKVQPAELEDSGVYFCASSQGLSGGGKETQYFGPGTRLLVL.

The V and J genes are TRBV2 and TRBJ2-5; D is perhaps TRBD1 (5 bases). The ends were cut back, 2 bases at V and 13 bases at J, with 11 bases in the middle. Germline V CDR1 and CDR2: SNHLY, FYNNEI. CDR3 length equals 11 residues. The CDR3 sequence is CASSETHRTYF. CDR3 sequence (DNA): TGTGCCAGCAGTGAAACACACAGGACGTACTTC. The whole variable domain, filled in from reference TRBV2 and TRBJ2-5, reads EPEVTQTPSHQVTQMGQEVILRCVPISNHLYFYWYRQILGQKVEFLVSFYNNEISEKSEIFDDQFSVERPDGSNFTLKIRSTKLEDSAMYFCASSETHRTYFGPGTRLLVL.

This chain connects TRBV6-5 to TRBJ1-2, with D possibly matching TRBD1 (6 bases). Germline CDR1 MNHEY, CDR2 SVGAGI. Trimming left V 5 bases short and J 3 bases short, with 16 bases between. This CDR3 is built from 15 residues. The chain's CDR3 is CASSPTGLAYYGYTF. The CDR3 DNA reads as TGTGCCAGCAGTCCCACAGGGCTTGCGTACTATGGCTACACCTTC.

The J gene is TRBJ1-5, the V gene TRBV4-1, with 11 nucleotides matching TRBD1. The CDR3 runs to 18 residues. CDR1 MGHRA and CDR2 YSYEKL come from the germline V gene. J lost 0 bases, V lost 1 base, and 5 bases had no gene match. In nucleotides, the CDR3 is TGCGCCAGCAGCCAAGTTGGGACAGGGGGATATAGCAATCAGCCCCAGCATTTT. This translates into CASSQVGTGGYSNQPQHF.